This TCR beta chain was documented in a study of blood T cell repertoires in COVID-19. Study-wide context: T cells, B-cell-depleted T cells, or PBMCs provided the cDNA or gDNA that served as material.

In the source study's methods: Reference gene primer amplification gave estimated nucleated cell counts. Data came from immunoSEQ multiplex PCR; TCRdb stores just in-frame clones and leaves some out. The V and J calls and clone size are taken from that table; D and trimming were inferred from the DNA. The table shows roughly 68,000 clones, with almost 85% occurring only once. Trimming stripped 0 bases from V and 3 bases from J, with 12 bases between. Germline CDR1 SGHNT, CDR2 YYREEE (reference sequence). This CDR3 has 16 amino acids. The clonotype was recovered from a man aged 50 to 59 with acute or convalescent COVID-19. The source material was peripheral blood. This chain links TRBV5-4 with TRBJ2-2; D is possibly TRBD2 (5 bases). The CDR3: CASSLGRGPDTGELFF. The CDR3 region has the DNA TGTGCCAGCAGCTTGGGCCGGGGTCCCGACACCGGGGAGCTGTTTTTT.